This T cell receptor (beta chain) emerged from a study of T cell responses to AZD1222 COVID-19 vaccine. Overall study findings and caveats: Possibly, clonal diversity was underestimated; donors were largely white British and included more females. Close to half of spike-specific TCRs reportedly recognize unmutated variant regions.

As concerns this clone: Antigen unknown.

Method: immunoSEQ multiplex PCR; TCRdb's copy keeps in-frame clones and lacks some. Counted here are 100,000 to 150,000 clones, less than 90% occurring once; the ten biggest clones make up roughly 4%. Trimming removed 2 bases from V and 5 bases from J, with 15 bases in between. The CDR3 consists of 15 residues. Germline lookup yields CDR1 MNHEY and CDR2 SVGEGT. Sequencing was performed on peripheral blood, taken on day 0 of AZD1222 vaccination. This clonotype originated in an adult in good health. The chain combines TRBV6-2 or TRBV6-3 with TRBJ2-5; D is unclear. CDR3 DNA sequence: TGTGCCAGCAGTTACCCCGGTCGGCTATCGGAGACCCAGTACTTC. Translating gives CASSYPGRLSETQYF.